Presented here are 18 T cell receptor beta chains from one specimen sequenced in a study of T cells after posttransplantation cyclophosphamide. Methotrexate plus calcineurin inhibitor accompanied controls' myeloablative marrow transplants; sampling was 1 year later. Assay: immunoSEQ multiplex PCR; the TCRdb copy retains only in-frame clones and omits some. The repertoire holds some 16,000 clones, with 75% to 90% as singletons. The sequences come from PBMCs, collected after allogeneic stem cell transplant with calcineurin inhibitor and methotrexate. These receptors originate from a young adult female patient who received an allogeneic stem cell transplant from an unrelated donor, was CMV-positive, and had acute and chronic GVHD. Part of the T cells may come from the graft donor.

The rearrangement links TRBV7-9 to TRBJ2-7; the D is unclear. The CDR3 has 14 residues. The V end was cut by 4 bases, the J end by 0 bases, with 10 bases between. The germline V gene encodes CDR1 SEHNR and CDR2 FQNEAQ (reference sequence). CDR3 DNA: TGTGCCAGCAGCTCTTCAGCGAGCTCCTACGAGCAGTACTTC. It encodes CASSSSASSYEQYF.

This chain joins TRBV4-1 and TRBJ2-7; TRBD2 is a possible D gene (6 bases). Trimming pared 1 base from V and 7 bases from J, leaving 11 bases between. The CDR3 consists of 13 residues. Germline CDR1 MGHRA, CDR2 YSYEKL. Written as DNA, the CDR3 is TGCGCCAGCAGCCAAGGCGGGATCTATGAGCAGTACTTC. Translating gives CASSQGGIYEQYF.

The chain links TRBV30 to TRBJ1-2, with a tentative D call TRBD1 (6 bases). The V gene's germline CDR1 is GTSNPN and CDR2 SVGIG (reference sequence). V lost 0 bases, J lost 0 bases, and 11 bases lay in between. This CDR3 has 15 amino acids. The CDR3 loop is CAWSVRQDTNYGYTF. The CDR3 coding sequence is TGTGCCTGGAGTGTACGACAGGACACTAACTATGGCTACACCTTC.

A few counts support this clone. The J gene is TRBJ1-4, the V gene TRBV10-3, with D tentatively TRBD1 (6 bases). The CDR3 has 15 amino acids. Germline V gene sequence: CDR1 ENHRY, CDR2 SYGVKD. Trimming shortened V by 0 bases and J by 8 bases, and 13 bases separated the two germline ends. The CDR3 region has the DNA TGTGCCATCAGTGAGTCTATACAGGGTGGAGAAAAACTGTTTTTT. Translating gives CAISESIQGGEKLFF.

V and J are TRBV10-3 and TRBJ1-2; 10 nucleotides match TRBD1. CDR1 ENHRY and CDR2 SYGVKD come from the germline V gene. The CDR3 extends over 14 amino acids. With 6 bases clipped from V and 6 bases from J, the junction kept 7 bases outside the gene matches. The CDR3: CAIRGQGTRNGYTF. CDR3 bases: TGTGCCATCAGGGGACAGGGGACGCGGAATGGCTACACCTTC.

The CDR3 spells CASRSPDRGEQYF. The CDR3 DNA follows: TGTGCCAGCAGGTCTCCGGACAGGGGTGAGCAGTACTTC. The chain carries TRBV2 and TRBJ2-7; 9 nucleotides match TRBD1. V was clipped by 6 bases and J by 7 bases; unmatched bases: 7. The germline gives CDR1 SNHLY, CDR2 FYNNEI. The CDR3 extends over 13 amino acids.

The gene calls are TRBV5-1 and TRBJ1-1; 12 bases match TRBD1. The CDR3 covers 15 residues. The germline CDR1 and CDR2 sequences are SGHRS and YFSETQ. V was clipped by 4 bases and J by 2 bases; unmatched bases: 3. The CDR3 region is CASSPGTGGNTEAFF. In DNA, the CDR3 is TGCGCCAGCAGCCCAGGGACAGGGGGCAACACTGAAGCTTTCTTT.

This clone was detected a few times. This CDR3 is also generated by other DNA sequences in the sample. The chain employs TRBV27 and TRBJ2-5; 14 bases line up with TRBD2. Looked up from germline, CDR1 is MNHEY and CDR2 is SMNVEV (reference sequence). The CDR3 consists of 15 residues. V was clipped by 5 bases and J by 4 bases; unmatched bases: 3. The CDR3 region is CASSPTSGRAETQYF. CDR3 DNA sequence: TGTGCCAGCAGTCCGACTAGCGGGAGGGCAGAGACCCAGTACTTC.

The gene calls are TRBV7-9 and TRBJ1-2; 9 positions agree with TRBD1. CDR1 SEHNR and CDR2 FQNEAQ come from the germline V gene (reference sequence). V was pared by 8 bases and J by 7 bases, with 8 bases of the junction left unmatched. CDR3 length: 13 residues. CDR3 DNA: TGTGCCAGCCAAACAGGGGGCTCGGTTGGCTACACCTTC. Translated: CASQTGGSVGYTF.

The CDR3 here is CASSQGGTDTQYF. The CDR3 DNA sequence: TGCGCCAGCAGTCAAGGCGGGACAGATACGCAGTATTTT. The chain uses TRBV23-1 and TRBJ2-3, with D possibly being TRBD2 (5 bases). TRBV23-1 is filed as an ORF, its function uncertain. The CDR3 extends over 13 amino acids. V was clipped by 2 bases and J by 3 bases, with 6 bases between them.

Points on this clone: Other DNA sequences within the sample encode an identical CDR3. This chain joins TRBV4-1 and TRBJ2-5, with D perhaps TRBD1 (5 bases). The CDR3 length is 15 residues. Germline CDR1 is MGHRA and CDR2 is YSYEKL. Deletions cut 3 bases from V and 0 bases from J, with 11 bases between. Written as DNA, the CDR3 is TGCGCCAGCAGCCAGGGGCAGTTGTACCAAGAGACCCAGTACTTC. Residues: CASSQGQLYQETQYF.

V and J are TRBV27 and TRBJ2-5, with D maybe TRBD2 (6 bases). The germline gives CDR1 MNHEY, CDR2 SMNVEV (reference sequence). The CDR3 spans 15 residues. V lost 3 bases and J lost 4, with 15 bases in between. The CDR3, as DNA: TGTGCCAGCAGTTTTTGGAGTGGAGGGAGAGAGACCCAGTACTTC. Its protein is CASSFWSGGRETQYF.

This clone was counted a single time. The J gene is TRBJ2-5, the V gene TRBV7-9; the match to TRBD2 covers 9 bases. The DNA matches TRBJ2-7 better at its end, which makes the J call doubtful. The germline V gene encodes CDR1 SEHNR and CDR2 FQNEAQ (reference sequence). This CDR3 has 15 residues. The CDR3 is CASSLGSSGGFEQYF. The CDR3 DNA is TGTGCCAGCAGCTTAGGGAGTAGCGGGGGCTTCGAGCAGTACTTC.

The V and J genes are TRBV5-4 and TRBJ2-2, with D possibly matching TRBD2 (7 bases). V gave up 5 bases and J gave up 5 bases, with 19 bases separating them. The germline gives CDR1 SGHNT, CDR2 YYREEE (reference sequence). CDR3 length equals 16 residues. The CDR3 region is CASRLGGVRQTGELFF. CDR3 sequence (DNA): TGTGCCAGCAGGCTAGGGGGGGTTCGACAGACCGGGGAGCTGTTTTTT. Full variable domain (rest looked up from reference TRBV5-4 and TRBJ2-2): ETGVTQSPTHLIKTRGQQVTLRCSSQSGHNTVSWYQQALGQGPQFIFQYYREEENGRGNFPPRFSGLQFPNYSSELNVNALELDDSALYLCASRLGGVRQTGELFFGEGSRLTVL.

The CDR3 loop reads CASSYNAGNQPQHF. CDR3 coding DNA: TGTGCCAGCAGTTATAATGCGGGAAATCAGCCCCAGCATTTT. The chain joins TRBV28 to TRBJ1-5; no reliable D call. Trimming stripped 4 bases from V and 4 bases from J, with 11 bases between. Germline V gene sequence: CDR1 MDHEN, CDR2 SYDVKM. This CDR3 comprises 14 residues.

The V gene is TRBV7-9, the J gene TRBJ1-4; D is unresolved. V was cut by 5 bases and J by 4 bases, with 14 bases left in between. The germline V gene has CDR1 SEHNR and CDR2 FQNEAQ (reference sequence). The CDR3 loop spans 15 amino acids. The CDR3 coding sequence is TGTGCCAGCAGCCCTCCGTTGAAGCATAATGAAAAACTGTTTTTT. This codes for CASSPPLKHNEKLFF.

The chain recombines TRBV10-3 with TRBJ1-2, with TRBD1 matching 9 bases. CDR3 length: 13 amino acids. V was clipped by 6 bases and J by 6 bases; unmatched bases: 5. Germline CDR1 reads ENHRY; CDR2 reads SYGVKD. The CDR3 DNA is TGTGCCATCAGCGCCGGGACAGGGAATGGCTACACCTTC. It is translated as CAISAGTGNGYTF.

The chain has TRBV7-2 and TRBJ1-1; 8 bases align to TRBD1. The CDR3 contains 14 residues. Losses at the gene ends were 1 base for V and 5 bases for J; bases not matched to a gene: 3. Looked up from germline, CDR1 is SGHTA and CDR2 is FQGNSA. CDR3 nucleotides: TGTGCCAGCAGCTTAGTCAGGGGGCGTACTGAAGCTTTCTTT. This gives the protein CASSLVRGRTEAFF.